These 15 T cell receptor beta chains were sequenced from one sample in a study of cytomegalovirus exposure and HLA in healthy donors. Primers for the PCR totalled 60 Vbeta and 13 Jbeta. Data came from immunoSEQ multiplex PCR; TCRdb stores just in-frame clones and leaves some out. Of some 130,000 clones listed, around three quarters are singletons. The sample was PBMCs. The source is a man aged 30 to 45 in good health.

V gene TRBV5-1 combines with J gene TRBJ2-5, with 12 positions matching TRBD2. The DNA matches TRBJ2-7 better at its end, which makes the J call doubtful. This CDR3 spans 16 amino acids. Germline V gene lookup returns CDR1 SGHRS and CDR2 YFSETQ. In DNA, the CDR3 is TGCGCCAGCAGCTTGGGGCAGACTAGCGGGAGCCGCGAGCAGTACTTC. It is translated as CASSLGQTSGSREQYF.

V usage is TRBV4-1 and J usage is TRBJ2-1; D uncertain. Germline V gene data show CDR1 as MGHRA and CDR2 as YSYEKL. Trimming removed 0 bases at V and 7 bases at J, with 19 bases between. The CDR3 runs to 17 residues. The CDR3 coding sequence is TGCGCCAGCAGCCAAGATTGGTGGGCAGGCGTGGGTAATGAGCAGTTCTTC. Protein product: CASSQDWWAGVGNEQFF.

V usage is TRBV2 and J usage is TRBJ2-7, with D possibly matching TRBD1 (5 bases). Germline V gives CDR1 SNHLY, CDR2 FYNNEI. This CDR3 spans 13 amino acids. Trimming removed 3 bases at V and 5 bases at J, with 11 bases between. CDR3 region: CASSDRPDNEQYF. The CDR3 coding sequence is TGTGCCAGCAGTGATAGGCCGGACAACGAGCAGTACTTC.

As DNA, the CDR3 is TGTGCCAGCAGTCCGTTTACGGGAGTCCAAGAGACCCAGTACTTC. Protein sequence: CASSPFTGVQETQYF. This chain links TRBV27 with TRBJ2-5, with D possibly TRBD2 on 6 matching bases. CDR1 is MNHEY, CDR2 SMNVEV, per germline (reference sequence). V dropped 5 bases and J dropped 1 base, with 14 bases sitting between them. The CDR3 runs 15 residues.

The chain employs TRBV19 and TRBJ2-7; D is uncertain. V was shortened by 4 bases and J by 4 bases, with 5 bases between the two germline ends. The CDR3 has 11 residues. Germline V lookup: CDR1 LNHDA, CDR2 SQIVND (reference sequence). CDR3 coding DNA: TGTGCCAGTAGTACACAGTACGAGCAGTACTTC. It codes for CASSTQYEQYF.

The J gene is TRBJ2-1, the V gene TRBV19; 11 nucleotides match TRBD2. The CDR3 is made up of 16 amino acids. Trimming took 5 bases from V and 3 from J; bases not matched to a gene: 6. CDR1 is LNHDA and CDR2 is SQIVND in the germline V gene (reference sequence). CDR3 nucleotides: TGTGCCAGTAGTTCCGCCGGGACTAGCGGCTACAATGAGCAGTTCTTC. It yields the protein CASSSAGTSGYNEQFF.

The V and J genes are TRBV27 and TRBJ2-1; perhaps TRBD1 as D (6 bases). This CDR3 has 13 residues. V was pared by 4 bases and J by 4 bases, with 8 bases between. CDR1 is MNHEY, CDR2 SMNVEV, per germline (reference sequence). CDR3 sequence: CASSSQGYNEQFF. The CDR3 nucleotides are TGTGCCAGCAGTTCACAGGGTTACAATGAGCAGTTCTTC.

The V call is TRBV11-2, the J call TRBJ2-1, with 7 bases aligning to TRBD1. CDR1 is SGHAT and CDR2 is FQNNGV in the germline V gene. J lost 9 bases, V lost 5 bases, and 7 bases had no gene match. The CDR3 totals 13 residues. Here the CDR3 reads CASSPDRKGEQFF. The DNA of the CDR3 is TGTGCCAGCAGCCCGGACAGGAAAGGTGAGCAGTTCTTC.

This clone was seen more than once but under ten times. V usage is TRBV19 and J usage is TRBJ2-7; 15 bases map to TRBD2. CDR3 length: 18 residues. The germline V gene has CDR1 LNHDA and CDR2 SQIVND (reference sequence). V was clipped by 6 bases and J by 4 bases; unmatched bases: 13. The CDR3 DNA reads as TGTGCCAGTAGCCCTCCCGGGACTAGCGGGAGGCATCCTTACGAGCAGTACTTC. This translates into CASSPPGTSGRHPYEQYF.

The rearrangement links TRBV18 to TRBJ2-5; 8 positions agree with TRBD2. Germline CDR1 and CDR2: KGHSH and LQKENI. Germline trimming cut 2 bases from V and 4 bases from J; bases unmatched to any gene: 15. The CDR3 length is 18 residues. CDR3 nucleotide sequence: TGTGCCAGCTCACCAGTCAGCGGGAGCGCCAGGATGGGAGAGACCCAGTACTTC. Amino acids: CASSPVSGSARMGETQYF.

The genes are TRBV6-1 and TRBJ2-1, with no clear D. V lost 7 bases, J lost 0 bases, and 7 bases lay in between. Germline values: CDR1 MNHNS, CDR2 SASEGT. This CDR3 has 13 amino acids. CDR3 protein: CASTVISYNEQFF. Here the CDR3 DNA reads TGTGCCAGCACGGTGATCTCCTACAATGAGCAGTTCTTC.

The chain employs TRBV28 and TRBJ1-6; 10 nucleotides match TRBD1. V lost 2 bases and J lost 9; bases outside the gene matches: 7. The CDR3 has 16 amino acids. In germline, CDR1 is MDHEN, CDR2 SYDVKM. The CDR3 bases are TGTGCCAGCAGTTTAACCGCGGACAGGGGGAGTTCACCCCTCCACTTT. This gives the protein CASSLTADRGSSPLHF.

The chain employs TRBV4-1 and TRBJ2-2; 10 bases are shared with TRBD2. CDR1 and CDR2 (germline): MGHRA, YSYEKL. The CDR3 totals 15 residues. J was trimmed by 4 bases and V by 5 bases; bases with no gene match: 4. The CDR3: CASSKGLAATGELFF. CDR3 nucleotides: TGCGCCAGCAGCAAAGGACTAGCGGCCACCGGGGAGCTGTTTTTT.

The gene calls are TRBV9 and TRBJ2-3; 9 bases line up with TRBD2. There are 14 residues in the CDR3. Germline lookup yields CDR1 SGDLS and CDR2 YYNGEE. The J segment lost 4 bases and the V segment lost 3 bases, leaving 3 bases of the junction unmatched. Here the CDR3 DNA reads TGTGCCAGCAGCGCTAGCGGGACCCCAGATACGCAGTATTTT. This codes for CASSASGTPDTQYF.

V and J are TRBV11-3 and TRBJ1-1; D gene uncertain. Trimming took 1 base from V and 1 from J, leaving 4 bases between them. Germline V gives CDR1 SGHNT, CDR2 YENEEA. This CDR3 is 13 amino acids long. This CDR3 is CASSLAGNTEAFF. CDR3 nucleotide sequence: TGTGCCAGCAGCTTAGCAGGGAACACTGAAGCTTTCTTT.